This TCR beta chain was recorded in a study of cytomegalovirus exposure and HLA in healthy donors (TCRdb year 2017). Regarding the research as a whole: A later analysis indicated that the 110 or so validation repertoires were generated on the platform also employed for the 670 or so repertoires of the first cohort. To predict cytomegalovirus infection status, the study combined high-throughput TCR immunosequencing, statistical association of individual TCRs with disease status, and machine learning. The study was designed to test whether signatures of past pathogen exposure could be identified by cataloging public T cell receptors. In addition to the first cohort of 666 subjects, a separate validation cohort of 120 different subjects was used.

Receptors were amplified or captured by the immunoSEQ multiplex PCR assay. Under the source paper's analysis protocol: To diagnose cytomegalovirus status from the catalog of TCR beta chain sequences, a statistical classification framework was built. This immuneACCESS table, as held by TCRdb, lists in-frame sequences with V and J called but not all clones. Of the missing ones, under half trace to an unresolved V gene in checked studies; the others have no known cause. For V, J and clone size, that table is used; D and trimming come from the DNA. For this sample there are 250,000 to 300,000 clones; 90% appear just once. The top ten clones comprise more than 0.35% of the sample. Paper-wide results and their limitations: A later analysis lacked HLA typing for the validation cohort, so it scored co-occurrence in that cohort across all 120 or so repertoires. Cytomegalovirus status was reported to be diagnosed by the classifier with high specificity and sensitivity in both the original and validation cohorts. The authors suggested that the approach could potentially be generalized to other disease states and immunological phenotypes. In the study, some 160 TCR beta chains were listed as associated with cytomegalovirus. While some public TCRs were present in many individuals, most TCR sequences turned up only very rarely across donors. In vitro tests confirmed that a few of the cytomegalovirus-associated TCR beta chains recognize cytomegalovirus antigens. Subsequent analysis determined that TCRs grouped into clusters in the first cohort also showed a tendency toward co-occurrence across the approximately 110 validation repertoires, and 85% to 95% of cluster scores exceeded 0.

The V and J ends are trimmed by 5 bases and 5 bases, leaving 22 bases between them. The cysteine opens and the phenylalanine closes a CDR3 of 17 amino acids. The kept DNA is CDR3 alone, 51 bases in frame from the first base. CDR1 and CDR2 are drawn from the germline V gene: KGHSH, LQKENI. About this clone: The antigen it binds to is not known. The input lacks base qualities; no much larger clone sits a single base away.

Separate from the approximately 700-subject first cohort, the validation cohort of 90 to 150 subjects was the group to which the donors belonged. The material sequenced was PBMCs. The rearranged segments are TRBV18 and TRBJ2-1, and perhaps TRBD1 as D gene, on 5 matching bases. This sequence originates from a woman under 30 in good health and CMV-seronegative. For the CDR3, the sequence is CASSTNSAGTGNNEQFF. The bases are TGTGCCAGCTCAACAAACTCCGCCGGAACAGGTAACAATGAGCAGTTCTTC.